This TCR beta chain was recorded in a study of T cell clonotyping in hematopoietic cell transplantation (dated by TCRdb to the early 2020s). About the investigation overall: A total of about 140 blood samples were gathered in the study from over 30 consecutive transplant recipients along with their related donors. Patients were recruited between September 2015 and 2017 and followed until September 2020 or death.

Per the publication, the time point label means: 100 days after allo-HCT. Blood from recipients was drawn about 28 days before transplant and again at days 30, 100 and 180 after transplant. Nuclei Lysis Solution was used to extract genomic DNA from fresh or cryopreserved unfractionated peripheral blood mononuclear cells. Per the germline V gene, MDHEN is the CDR1 and SYDVKM is the CDR2. V is shortened by 1 base, J by 7 bases, and the region joining them spans 14 bases. Reading from cysteine to phenylalanine, the CDR3 counts 14 amino acids. Only CDR3 DNA is held: 42 bases, read in frame from base 1. Notes on this clone: Its antigen target is currently unknown. No base quality information exists; no much larger clone differs at one position.

The immunoSEQ assay, a bias-controlled multiplex PCR with V- and J-specific primers, was used to amplify TCR beta CDR3 regions from genomic DNA. In a second PCR step, a proprietary barcode and Illumina adapter sequences were attached to the CDR3 amplicons. An Illumina MiSeq instrument was used to sequence the CDR3 libraries. Per the authors' processing: immunoSEQ Analyzer 3.0 was used for export and quality control, with R Bioconductor and Immunarch used for downstream analyses. Only productive rearrangements in the normalized downsampled data set were used to calculate repertoire metrics. In the normalized cohort, clonotypes with more than 5 templates were defined as pathologically expanded. Repertoire diversity was measured with the Inverse Simpson Index. To capture all clonotypes, CMV-specificity analyses were performed on the non-normalized data set. TCRdb stores this immuneACCESS table with in-frame sequences only. Part of the clones is absent; in the studies checked, under half of the shortfall reflects unresolved V genes, and no reason is known for the rest. V, J and clone size reflect that table, while D and trimming were determined from the DNA. The sample records more than 12,000 clones, just over 85% of which are singletons. Jointly, the top ten make up around 13% of the sample.

Study-level results and caveats: Sample size was limited, and cells were not sorted, so CD4 and CD8 repertoire contributions could not be separated. Recipient repertoires showed only a small fraction of overlap with donor repertoires, and over 95% appeared de novo at the given depth. Recipient TCR diversity fell after transplant, with pathologically expanded clonotypes rising progressively from day 30 to day 180. Broader posttransplant TCR repertoire diversity was predicted by donor and pretransplant recipient Inverse Simpson Index values.

The starting material was PBMCs, obtained 100 days after allogeneic stem cell transplant. This receptor was identified in a male patient aged 45 to 59 who had an allogeneic stem cell transplant from an unrelated donor, so T cells may come from the graft donor. Some clones in this sample may be carry-over from other donors' samples. This chain is built from TRBV28 and TRBJ2-7, with the D gene call left open. The bases read TGTGCCAGCAGTTTATCCGTTTCAGGTATGGAGCAGTACTTC. Its protein product is CASSLSVSGMEQYF. Here the CDR3 is joined to the reference TRBV28 and TRBJ2-7 genes, and the full variable domain is: DVKVTQSSRYLVKRTGEKVFLECVQDMDHENMFWYRQDPGLGLRLIYFSYDVKMKEKGDIPEGYSVSREKKERFSLILESASTNQTSMYLCASSLSVSGMEQYFGPGTRLTVT.